Reported below is one TCR beta chain. The antigen is not known. The sample belongs to a study of radiation and T cells in renal cell carcinoma. Sequencing used immunoSEQ multiplex PCR; TCRdb keeps in-frame clones, though not all of them. This table holds about 15,000 clones, approximately 65% found once. Treatment indicated: treatment-naive control, cytoreductive nephrectomy. J lost 6 bases, V lost 5 bases, and 8 bases had no gene match. The CDR3 spans 15 residues. Germline CDR1 and CDR2: SGHRS and YFSETQ. General observations from the study: Irradiated tumors held more dominant CDR3 motifs than control tumors.

This sequence was found in a man aged 60-69 years with renal cell carcinoma. The rearrangement uses TRBV5-1 and TRBJ2-1; 10 positions match TRBD2. The sample in question was tumor tissue, obtained from a patient whose treatment was nephrectomy without radiotherapy. CDR3 DNA sequence: TGCGCCAGCAGGCTTACCGGGACTAGCGTCAATGAGCAGTTCTTC. Its translation: CASRLTGTSVNEQFF.